This is a list of T cell receptor beta chains from one sample in a study of T cell responses to AZD1222 COVID-19 vaccine. The protocol was immunoSEQ multiplex PCR, while the TCRdb copy is restricted to in-frame clones and leaves out a portion. The repertoire holds more than 140,000 clones, around 92% seen once, with about 2.7% in the top ten. The sequencing used peripheral blood, collected on day 0 of AZD1222 vaccination. Receptors originate from an adult in good health. The conserved cysteine and the conserved F or W are not part of the CDR3 here.

J: TRBJ1-5; V: TRBV20-1; length: 15; CDR3: SASEYRGLGRDQPQH
J: TRBJ2-2; V: TRBV4-3; length: 14; CDR3: ASSQDRTSLTGELF
J: TRBJ1-1; V: TRBV13; length: 14; CDR3: ASSPYNGGMNTEAF
J: TRBJ1-1; V: TRBV28; length: 11; CDR3: ASSRFFGTEAF
J: TRBJ2-7; V: TRBV27; length: 12; CDR3: ASSLSLEVHEQY
J: TRBJ1-3; V: TRBV29-1; length: 9; CDR3: SLAEGNTIY
J: TRBJ2-5; V: TRBV24-1; length: 14; CDR3: ATSEPTSGRGETQY
J: TRBJ1-4; V: TRBV2; length: 13; CDR3: ASRYLGSTNEKLF
J: TRBJ1-4; V: TRBV6-5; length: 12; CDR3: ASSRGVTSEKLF
J: TRBJ2-2; V: TRBV7-7; length: 15; CDR3: ASSLVAGGPGTGELF
J: TRBJ1-2; V: TRBV7-2; length: 11; CDR3: ASSSPGGYGYT
J: TRBJ1-4; V: TRBV28; length: 11; CDR3: ASSLLRGEKLF
J: TRBJ2-1; V: TRBV4-3; length: 12; CDR3: ASSQGTGSNEQF
J: TRBJ2-3; V: TRBV4-1; length: 12; CDR3: ASSQSWEWDTQY
J: TRBJ2-1; V: TRBV14; length: 14; CDR3: ASSPLGTSDYNEQF
J: TRBJ2-7; V: TRBV12-3/TRBV12-4; length: 11; CDR3: ASSLDRAGEQY
J: TRBJ2-5; V: TRBV5-5; length: 14; CDR3: ASSLAGSGGQETQY
J: TRBJ2-1; V: TRBV5-6; length: 14; CDR3: ASSQAGLAVYNEQF
J: TRBJ2-5; V: TRBV28; length: 9; CDR3: ASSGGGTQY
J: TRBJ1-6; V: TRBV14; length: 11; CDR3: ASSLTGYSPLH
J: TRBJ1-5; V: TRBV6-6; length: 15; CDR3: ASSLQQGPVSNQPQH
J: TRBJ1-5; V: TRBV19; length: 14; CDR3: ASIRGTGNSNQPQH
J: TRBJ2-7; V: TRBV7-7; length: 13; CDR3: ASSLTGTEFFEQY
J: TRBJ1-1; V: TRBV2; length: 10; CDR3: ASIRTGGEAF
J: TRBJ2-1; V: TRBV4-2; length: 12; CDR3: ASSQDLAGNEQF
J: TRBJ2-2; V: TRBV7-2; length: 12; CDR3: ASSPLAGAGELF
J: TRBJ1-3; V: TRBV9; length: 13; CDR3: ASSPHSGAGNTIY
J: TRBJ2-2; V: TRBV28; length: 12; CDR3: ASRDPMNTGELF
J: TRBJ2-1; V: TRBV7-9; length: 13; CDR3: ASSIGTGIGDEQF
J: TRBJ1-6; V: TRBV28; length: 14; CDR3: ASSLPRGSQNSPLH
J: TRBJ1-2; V: TRBV28; length: 9; CDR3: ASSFNYGYT
J: TRBJ2-3; V: TRBV28; length: 15; CDR3: ASSPMTSGFSTDTQY
J: TRBJ1-5; V: TRBV4-1; length: 12; CDR3: ASSRAGIGQPQH
J: TRBJ2-5; V: TRBV7-9; length: 14; CDR3: ASSPPYRDGRETQY
J: TRBJ2-3; V: TRBV7-9; length: 13; CDR3: ASSMRGEGTDTQY
J: TRBJ2-1; V: TRBV12-3/TRBV12-4; length: 11; CDR3: ASSLAPLDEQF
J: TRBJ2-3; V: TRBV6-4; length: 13; CDR3: ASSDGTGGTDTQY
J: TRBJ2-7; V: TRBV6-5; length: 13; CDR3: ASRLYRDRVYEQY
J: TRBJ2-5; V: TRBV5-1; length: 10; CDR3: ASSLDGETQY
J: TRBJ1-2; V: TRBV7-2; length: 12; CDR3: ASSLDRGSGGYT
J: TRBJ1-4; V: TRBV5-4; length: 14; CDR3: ASSLGRGATNEKLF